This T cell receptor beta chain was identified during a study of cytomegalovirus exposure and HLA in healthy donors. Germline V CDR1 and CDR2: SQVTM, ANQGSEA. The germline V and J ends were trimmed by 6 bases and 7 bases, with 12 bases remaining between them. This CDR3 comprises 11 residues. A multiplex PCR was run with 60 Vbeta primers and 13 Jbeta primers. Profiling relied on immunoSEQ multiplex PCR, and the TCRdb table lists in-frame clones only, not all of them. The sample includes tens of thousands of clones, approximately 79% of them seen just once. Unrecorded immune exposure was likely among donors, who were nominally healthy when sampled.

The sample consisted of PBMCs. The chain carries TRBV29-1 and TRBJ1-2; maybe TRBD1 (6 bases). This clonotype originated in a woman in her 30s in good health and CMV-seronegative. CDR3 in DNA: TGCAGCGTCCAGGGGTTTGGTGGCTACACCTTC. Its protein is CSVQGFGGYTF.